These 22 T cell receptor beta chains came from one sample sequenced in a study of PD-L1 blockade in urothelial cancer (dated by TCRdb to the late 2010s). Receptor libraries were prepared by the immunoSEQ multiplex PCR assay. Not all clones reach the TCRdb copy of this immuneACCESS table, which keeps in-frame sequences only. Checked studies attribute under half of the gap to unresolved V genes and leave the rest unexplained. The sample table holds more than 30,000 clones, of which 75% to 90% were seen once. The ten largest clones represent around 1.8% of the sample. The sample in question was PBMCs, obtained around atezolizumab (anti-PD-L1) treatment. Source of these receptors: a man in his sixties with urothelial cancer.

The chain links TRBV28 to TRBJ1-1, with D unresolved. From germline, CDR1 is MDHEN and CDR2 SYDVKM. Between the trimmed V and J ends, which lost 1 base and 7 bases, there was a span of 13 bases. This CDR3 has 14 residues. The CDR3 here is CASSLSTFVSEAFF. In DNA form, the CDR3 reads TGTGCCAGCAGTTTATCCACATTCGTCAGTGAAGCTTTCTTT. The full variable domain, with the rest looked up from reference TRBV28 and TRBJ1-1, is DVKVTQSSRYLVKRTGEKVFLECVQDMDHENMFWYRQDPGLGLRLIYFSYDVKMKEKGDIPEGYSVSREKKERFSLILESASTNQTSMYLCASSLSTFVSEAFFGQGTRLTVV.

The chain has TRBV11-3 and TRBJ1-2; 9 nucleotides match TRBD1. The CDR3 totals 13 residues. J lost 5 bases, V lost 8 bases, and 6 bases had no gene match. CDR1 and CDR2 (germline): SGHNT, YENEEA. The CDR3 sequence: CASHGTGQYGYTF. As DNA, the CDR3 is TGTGCCAGCCACGGGACAGGGCAATATGGCTACACCTTC.

The chain joins TRBV5-1 to TRBJ2-7, with D possibly matching TRBD2 (7 bases). The CDR3 is 11 residues long. Trimming removed 7 bases from V and 6 bases from J, with 11 bases in between. Germline CDR1 and CDR2: SGHRS and YFSETQ. The CDR3 DNA reads as TGCGCCAGCGGGGGGGCTGGCGAGCAGTACTTC. Its protein is CASGGAGEQYF.

The V gene is TRBV7-9, the J gene TRBJ2-3; tentative D call: TRBD2 (6 bases). This CDR3 region has 12 residues. Trimming stripped 8 bases from V and 6 bases from J, with 12 bases between. The germline gives CDR1 SEHNR, CDR2 FQNEAQ (reference sequence). The CDR3: CASHGGADTQYF. CDR3 coding DNA: TGTGCCAGCCACGGAGGGGCTGATACGCAGTATTTT.

This clone was observed a handful of times. CDR3 protein: CASSPDRGHEQYF. CDR3 nucleotides: TGCGCCAGCAGCCCGGACAGGGGCCACGAGCAGTACTTC. This rearrangement joins TRBV4-1 to TRBJ2-7; 9 bases align to TRBD1. CDR3 length: 13 residues. Per the germline V gene, CDR1 is MGHRA and CDR2 is YSYEKL. The trim removed 4 bases at V and 5 bases at J, leaving 3 bases unmatched.

The chain is built from TRBV9 and TRBJ2-2; 8 bases align to TRBD1. In germline, CDR1 is SGDLS, CDR2 YYNGEE. Trimming took 2 bases from V and 3 from J; bases not matched to a gene: 6. This CDR3 is built from 16 residues. The CDR3, as DNA: TGTGCCAGCAGCGTGCACAGGGGGTTCGACACCGGGGAGCTGTTTTTT. Protein: CASSVHRGFDTGELFF.

This chain links TRBV30 with TRBJ1-5, with D possibly matching TRBD1 (6 bases). The CDR3 is 13 residues long. CDR1 is GTSNPN, CDR2 SVGIG, per germline (reference sequence). Trimming pared 3 bases from V and 5 bases from J, leaving 11 bases between. The CDR3 DNA is TGTGCCTGGAGCCCGGACAGCGATCAGCCCCAGCATTTT. Translation: CAWSPDSDQPQHF.

The rearrangement links TRBV11-2 to TRBJ1-3; 7 bases match TRBD1. The V segment lost 9 bases and the J segment 4 bases; nucleotides outside the gene matches: 12. The CDR3 runs 15 residues. Germline V lookup: CDR1 SGHAT, CDR2 FQNNGV. CDR3 residues: CASVVRTGAGNTIYF. CDR3 coding DNA: TGTGCCAGTGTGGTCCGCACAGGGGCGGGAAACACCATATATTTT.

The chain links TRBV11-2 to TRBJ1-1; no reliable D call. CDR1 and CDR2 (germline): SGHAT, FQNNGV. The CDR3 contains 13 residues. V lost 6 bases to trimming and J lost 2 bases, with 10 bases between them. CDR3 bases: TGTGCCAGCAGTTGGCAGTACAACACTGAAGCTTTCTTT. Translating it yields CASSWQYNTEAFF.

DNA for the CDR3: TGTGCCAGTAGTCCCGGACTAGCGGGGGGTTCGAGCACAGATACGCAGTATTTT. Translated: CASSPGLAGGSSTDTQYF. The V and J genes are TRBV19 and TRBJ2-3, with 14 bases lining up with TRBD2. J gave up 0 bases and V 5 bases, and 7 bases lay outside the gene matches. This CDR3 region has 18 residues. CDR1 and CDR2 from the germline V gene are LNHDA and SQIVND (reference sequence).

The chain combines TRBV9 with TRBJ2-3; the D gene is possibly TRBD2 (6 bases). Germline V gene sequence: CDR1 SGDLS, CDR2 YYNGEE. Between the trimmed V and J ends, which lost 3 bases and 1 base, there was a span of 18 bases. The CDR3 contains 17 residues. In DNA form, the CDR3 reads TGTGCCAGCAGCGCCCGAGCGGACGGGGGAGGCACAGATACGCAGTATTTT. It translates to CASSARADGGGTDTQYF.

This chain connects TRBV18 to TRBJ2-3, with 9 bases matching TRBD2. Germline-derived CDR1 and CDR2 are KGHSH and LQKENI. Trimming cost V 2 bases and J 3 bases; bases outside gene matches: 6. This CDR3 region has 16 residues. This CDR3 is CASSPSGGGGTDTQYF. CDR3 bases: TGTGCCAGCTCACCAAGCGGCGGGGGGGGAACAGATACGCAGTATTTT.

This clone was seen a few times. The chain joins TRBV2 to TRBJ2-5; 15 bases agree with TRBD2. Germline V lookup: CDR1 SNHLY, CDR2 FYNNEI. J gave up 5 bases and V 5 bases, and 3 bases lay outside the gene matches. This CDR3 region has 15 residues. The CDR3 region has the DNA TGTGCCAGCAGTAGGACTAGCGGGAGGGGTGAGACCCAGTACTTC. Protein product: CASSRTSGRGETQYF. Full variable domain (missing parts from reference TRBV2 and TRBJ2-5): EPEVTQTPSHQVTQMGQEVILRCVPISNHLYFYWYRQILGQKVEFLVSFYNNEISEKSEIFDDQFSVERPDGSNFTLKIRSTKLEDSAMYFCASSRTSGRGETQYFGPGTRLLVL.

The chain has TRBV5-6 and TRBJ1-2; D remains unclear. This CDR3 is built from 14 residues. Germline CDR1 and CDR2: SGHDT and YYEEEE. V lost 5 bases and J lost 1, with 12 bases in between. The CDR3, as DNA: TGTGCCAGCAGGCAACTTGTGAGTAACTATGGCTACACCTTC. Translation: CASRQLVSNYGYTF. Looking up the rest from reference TRBV5-6 and TRBJ1-2 gives the full variable domain: DAGVTQSPTHLIKTRGQQVTLRCSPKSGHDTVSWYQQALGQGPQFIFQYYEEEERQRGNFPDRFSGHQFPNYSSELNVNALLLGDSALYLCASRQLVSNYGYTFGSGTRLTVV.

The chain joins TRBV28 to TRBJ2-1; 12 bases are shared with TRBD2. Germline V lookup: CDR1 MDHEN, CDR2 SYDVKM. Trimming cost V 5 bases and J 6 bases; bases outside gene matches: 5. The CDR3 is made up of 15 amino acids. The CDR3 sequence is CASSPGLAGRNEQFF. The DNA of the CDR3 is TGTGCCAGCAGTCCAGGACTAGCGGGACGCAATGAGCAGTTCTTC.

The chain employs TRBV7-2 and TRBJ2-3, with 7 bases matching TRBD1. The V gene end was trimmed by 3 bases and the J gene end by 1 base; junction bases not matched to a gene: 1. This CDR3 region has 14 residues. CDR1 SGHTA and CDR2 FQGNSA come from the germline V gene. The CDR3 reads CASSLQGGTDTQYF. The CDR3 DNA follows: TGTGCCAGCAGCTTGCAGGGGGGCACAGATACGCAGTATTTT.

This clone was counted only a few times. The V gene is TRBV5-6, the J gene TRBJ1-5, with TRBD1 matching over 9 bases. There are 15 residues in the CDR3. Germline assignment: CDR1 SGHDT and CDR2 YYEEEE. J gave up 7 bases and V 4 bases, and 9 bases lay outside the gene matches. The CDR3 reads CASSLGQGLYQPQHF. The CDR3 DNA sequence: TGTGCCAGCAGCCTTGGACAGGGGTTGTACCAGCCCCAGCATTTT.

V usage is TRBV10-3 and J usage is TRBJ1-2, with 11 bases matching TRBD1. The junction had 5 bases not matched to a gene; V was cut back by 6 bases and J by 8 bases. Germline loops: CDR1 ENHRY, CDR2 SYGVKD. This CDR3 spans 13 amino acids. The CDR3 is CAISKDRGQGYTF. The CDR3 bases are TGTGCCATCAGCAAGGACAGGGGGCAGGGCTACACCTTC.

This chain's CDR3 is CASSIDGTANSPLHF. The CDR3 DNA follows: TGTGCCAGTAGTATAGACGGGACAGCAAATTCACCCCTCCACTTT. The chain couples TRBV19 to TRBJ1-6, with TRBD1 identical over 7 bases. The CDR3 runs to 15 residues. Germline values: CDR1 LNHDA, CDR2 SQIVND (reference sequence). J was trimmed by 7 bases and V by 0 bases; bases with no gene match: 3.

The chain couples TRBV6-5 to TRBJ2-3, with a tentative D call TRBD1 (6 bases). CDR1 and CDR2 (germline): MNHEY, SVGAGI. Trimming removed 6 bases from V and 0 bases from J, with 13 bases in between. The CDR3 length is 15 residues. The DNA for the CDR3 is TGTGCCAGCAGGAAAGGACAGCTTAGCACAGATACGCAGTATTTT. Translating it yields CASRKGQLSTDTQYF.

The chain carries TRBV5-4 and TRBJ2-1, with TRBD2 identical over 9 bases. The CDR3 covers 19 residues. The ends lost 0 bases at V and 5 bases at J; junction bases unmatched: 15. The germline CDR1 and CDR2 sequences are SGHNT and YYREEE (reference sequence). The CDR3, as DNA: TGTGCCAGCAGCTTGGAGATGAGGCTAGCGGGGACTAGGGACAATGAGCAGTTCTTC. Protein product: CASSLEMRLAGTRDNEQFF.

The V call is TRBV27, the J call TRBJ2-1; D is perhaps TRBD1 (5 bases). V was trimmed by 3 bases and J by 4 bases, leaving 7 bases between them. The CDR3 is 13 residues long. CDR1 and CDR2 (germline): MNHEY, SMNVEV (reference sequence). For the CDR3, the DNA is TGTGCCAGCAGTTTGAGACAGTACAATGAGCAGTTCTTC. This translates into CASSLRQYNEQFF.